The TCR beta chain described here comes from a study of memory CD4+ T cells and cytomegalovirus serostatus. Whole-study context: This sample comes from healthy Belgian adults, under 10 CMV seropositive, under 25 seronegative.

Single viable CD3+CD4+CD8-CD45RO+ cells were sorted as the memory CD4+ T cells. Positive selection with CD4 microbeads enriched total CD4+ T cells. Sequencing used immunoSEQ multiplex PCR; TCRdb keeps in-frame clones, though not all of them. The table includes 45,000 to 50,000 clones, about three quarters detected once. V lost 6 bases to trimming and J lost 5 bases, with 7 bases between them. The CDR3 covers 11 residues. Germline values: CDR1 MNHEY, CDR2 SMNVEV (reference sequence). The receptor comes from an adult in good health and CMV-seronegative. The sequenced material came from memory CD4+ T cells from blood. The rearrangement uses TRBV27 and TRBJ1-2; perhaps TRBD1 as D (6 bases). The CDR3 DNA reads as TGTGCCAGCAGCAGGGGTTATGGCTACACCTTC. Amino acids: CASSRGYGYTF.